A selection of T cell receptor beta chains follows, all from one sample in a study of blood T cell repertoires in COVID-19. Sequenced by immunoSEQ multiplex PCR; TCRdb stores in-frame clones only, minus some. Of about 180,000 clones listed, approximately 85% are singletons. The sample was peripheral blood. The receptors were sampled from a man between 60 and 75 years old with acute or convalescent COVID-19. Each CDR3 is given with its conserved first and last residue. D genes are given only for firm matches. The listing skips clone size in some rows; elsewhere it reads once, few, many or a size class.

TGTGCCAGCAGGGGGGACAGGGTCGTTACCTACAATGAGCAGTTCTTC	CASRGDRVVTYNEQFF	TRBD1	TRBV27	-	TRBJ2-1
TGTGCCAGCAGCACAGGGTACCTGAACACTGAAGCTTTCTTT	CASSTGYLNTEAFF	-	TRBV7-9	-	TRBJ1-1
TGTGCCACAATGGACGACAGGTCCTATGGCTACACCTTC	CATMDDRSYGYTF	-	TRBV19	-	TRBJ1-2
TGTGCCAGCACCACTACAGGGAATCAGCCCCAGCATTTT	CASTTTGNQPQHF	-	TRBV28	-	TRBJ1-5
TGTGCCAGCGAGAGCAGGGACTCTGGAAACACCATATATTTT	CASESRDSGNTIYF	-	TRBV19	-	TRBJ1-3
TGTGCCAGTAAAAAGAGTATCGGCACCGGGGAGCTGTTTTTT	CASKKSIGTGELFF	-	TRBV19	-	TRBJ2-2
TGCGCCAGCAGCGCGGAGGTAGCGGGAGGGCCAGCTGTGGATGAGCAGTTCTTC	CASSAEVAGGPAVDEQFF	TRBD2	TRBV5-1	-	TRBJ2-1
TGTGCCAGTAGTATATTGGGGCTGGCCGCGAACACTGAAGCTTTCTTT	CASSILGLAANTEAFF	-	TRBV19	few	TRBJ1-1
TGCAGCGTCCGACAGTTTGAAGCTTTCTTT	CSVRQFEAFF	-	TRBV29-1	once	TRBJ1-1
TGTGCCAGCAGGGGTCCGGGACAGGGGAGCTCCTACGAGCAGTACTTC	CASRGPGQGSSYEQYF	TRBD1	TRBV5-5	-	TRBJ2-7